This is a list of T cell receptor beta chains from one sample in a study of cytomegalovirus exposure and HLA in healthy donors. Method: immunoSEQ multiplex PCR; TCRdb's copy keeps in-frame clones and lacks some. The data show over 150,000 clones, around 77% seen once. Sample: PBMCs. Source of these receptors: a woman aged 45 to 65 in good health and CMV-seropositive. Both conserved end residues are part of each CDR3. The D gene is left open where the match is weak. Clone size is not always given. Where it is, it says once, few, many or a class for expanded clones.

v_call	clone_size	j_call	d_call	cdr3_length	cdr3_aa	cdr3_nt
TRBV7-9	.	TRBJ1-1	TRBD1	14	CASSLEQGSTEAFF	TGTGCCAGCAGCTTAGAACAGGGGAGCACTGAAGCTTTCTTT
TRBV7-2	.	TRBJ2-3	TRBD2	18	CASSPPTRGGSGTDTQYF	TGTGCCAGCAGCCCTCCGACGCGGGGGGGCTCGGGCACAGATACGCAGTATTTT
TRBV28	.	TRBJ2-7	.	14	CASSLEGSPYEQYF	TGTGCCAGCAGTTTGGAGGGGTCCCCCTACGAGCAGTACTTC
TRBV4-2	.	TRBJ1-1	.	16	CASSQRNRPVNTEAFF	TGTGCCAGCAGCCAACGGAACAGACCGGTGAACACTGAAGCTTTCTTT
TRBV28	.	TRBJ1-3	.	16	CASSLYQGSSGNTIYF	TGTGCCAGCAGTTTATACCAGGGAAGCTCTGGAAACACCATATATTTT
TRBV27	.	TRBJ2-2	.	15	CANALGGARTGELFF	TGTGCCAACGCCCTAGGGGGGGCGAGGACCGGGGAGCTGTTTTTT
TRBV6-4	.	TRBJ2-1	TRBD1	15	CASSADRGAYNEQFF	TGTGCCAGCAGCGCCGACAGGGGAGCCTACAATGAGCAGTTCTTC
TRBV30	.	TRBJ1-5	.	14	CAWSFGLGNQPQHF	TGTGCCTGGAGCTTTGGACTCGGGAATCAGCCCCAGCATTTT
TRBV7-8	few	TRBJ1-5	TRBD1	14	CASTTGVRNQPQHF	TGTGCCAGCACCACAGGGGTGAGGAATCAGCCCCAGCATTTT
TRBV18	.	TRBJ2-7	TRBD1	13	CASSPGTGDEQYF	TGTGCCAGCTCACCAGGGACAGGGGACGAGCAGTACTTC
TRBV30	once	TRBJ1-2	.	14	CAWSVGRVKAGYTF	TGTGCCTGGAGTGTAGGCAGGGTAAAGGCTGGCTACACCTTC
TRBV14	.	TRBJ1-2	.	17	CASSQGGGRLEYYGYTF	TGTGCCAGCAGCCAAGGGGGGGGGCGCCTCGAATACTATGGCTACACCTTC
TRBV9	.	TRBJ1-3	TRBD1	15	CASSVAGTVGNTIYF	TGTGCCAGCAGCGTAGCCGGGACAGTTGGAAACACCATATATTTT
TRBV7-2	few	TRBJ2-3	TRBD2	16	CASSLVSGRLSDTQYF	TGTGCCAGCAGCTTAGTTAGCGGGAGGTTGTCAGATACGCAGTATTTT
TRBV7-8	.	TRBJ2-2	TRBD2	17	CASSLVFRGGNTGELFF	TGTGCCAGCAGCTTAGTCTTTCGGGGGGGGAACACCGGGGAGCTGTTTTTT
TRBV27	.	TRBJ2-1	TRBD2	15	CASTLAGSAYNEQFF	TGTGCCAGCACCTTAGCGGGATCCGCTTACAATGAGCAGTTCTTC
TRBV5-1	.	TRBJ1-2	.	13	CASSFRGDYGYTF	TGCGCCAGCAGTTTCAGGGGAGACTATGGCTACACCTTC
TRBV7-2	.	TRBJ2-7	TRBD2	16	CASSLSRASGAYEQYF	TGTGCCAGCAGCCTGAGCCGGGCTAGCGGGGCCTACGAGCAGTACTTC
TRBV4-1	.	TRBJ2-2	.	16	CASSQDESGRTGELFF	TGCGCCAGCAGCCAAGATGAGTCAGGGCGGACCGGGGAGCTGTTTTTT
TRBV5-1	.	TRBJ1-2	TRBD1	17	CASSLGTVGDVNYGYTF	TGCGCCAGCAGCCTGGGGACAGTTGGGGACGTTAACTATGGCTACACCTTC
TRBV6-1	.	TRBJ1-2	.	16	CASSEDSGVFGYGYTF	TGTGCCAGCAGTGAAGACTCCGGGGTCTTTGGATATGGCTACACCTTC
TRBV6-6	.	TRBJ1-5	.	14	CASSTYEGNQPQHF	TGTGCCAGCAGTACCTATGAAGGCAATCAGCCCCAGCATTTT
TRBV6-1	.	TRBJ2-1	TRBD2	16	CASSGRAAGAYNEQFF	TGTGCCAGCAGTGGGAGAGCAGCGGGGGCGTACAATGAGCAGTTCTTC
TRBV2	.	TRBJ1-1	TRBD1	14	CASRLRGSPTEAFF	TGTGCCAGCAGGCTCAGGGGGAGCCCCACTGAAGCTTTCTTT
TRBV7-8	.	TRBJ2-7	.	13	CASGPRATYEQYF	TGTGCCAGCGGCCCCAGGGCCACCTACGAGCAGTACTTC
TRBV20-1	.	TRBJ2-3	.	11	CSARDLDTQYF	TGCAGTGCTAGAGATCTGGATACGCAGTATTTT
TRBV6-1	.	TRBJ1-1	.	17	CASSENYRRVMNTEAFF	TGTGCCAGCAGTGAGAACTACAGGCGCGTTATGAACACTGAAGCTTTCTTT
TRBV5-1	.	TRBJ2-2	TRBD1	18	CASSLGAGGAPRTGELFF	TGCGCCAGCAGCTTGGGAGCAGGGGGCGCCCCGAGAACCGGGGAGCTGTTTTTT
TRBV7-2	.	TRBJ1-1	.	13	CASSSSGGTEAFF	TGTGCCAGCAGCTCCAGTGGAGGCACTGAAGCTTTCTTT
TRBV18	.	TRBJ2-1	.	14	CASSPIRSVDEQFF	TGTGCCAGCTCCCCCATTAGATCCGTGGATGAGCAGTTCTTC